These T cell receptor beta chains were read from a single sample in a study of technical replicates of blood from several donors. Produced via immunoSEQ multiplex PCR; TCRdb's table is partial and in-frame only. Of about 94,000 clones listed, about 94% are singletons. The sequencing input was T cells isolated from PBMCs. These receptors were collected from a human donor in good health. Each CDR3 is given with its conserved first and last residue.

v_call | cdr3_aa
TRBV2 | CASSVLAGNTGELFF
TRBV10-3 | CAIRDSFNQPQHF
TRBV5-1 | CASSPDRGSGNTIYF
TRBV2 | CASKYQGLTYNEQFF
TRBV7-3 | CASSSPTSGDYTDTQYF
TRBV2 | CVQWGLAGGLNNEQFF
TRBV5-6 | CASSQTGTSYNSPLHF
TRBV7-8 | CASSLVMGPPYEQYF
TRBV6-5 | CASSTRGKDTQYF
TRBV5-4 | CASSRGGGSGNTIYF
TRBV2 | CAARNSYANEKLFF
TRBV19 | CASSRTWGLYEQYF
TRBV10-1 | CASSEPDRSFDEQFF
TRBV29-1 | CSVAQGWATEAFF
TRBV15 | CATSRGFAGTYEQYF
TRBV2 | CASIGPIRDTQKNYGYTF
TRBV4-2 | CASSPRAGTGDGGYTF
TRBV6-1 | CASQGTPYEQYF
TRBV13 | CASSSVFETGPSGNTIYF
TRBV7-9 | CASSPYRGDRTGDQPQHF
TRBV28 | CASSRQIRLQETQYF
TRBV6-6 | CASIYEGGSTGELFF
TRBV27 | CALDRGESRADTEAFF